Sequencing of this T cell receptor beta chain was carried out in a study of molecular identifiers for immune sequencing clone quantification. Generation of bulk TCR libraries relied on previously described methods and listed TCR primers. TCRdb itself ran the PCR reads through MiXCR, one entry per CDR3 protein. The sample holds 460,000 or so distinct CDR3 sequences, about a fifth seen once. The study's findings and limits: Jurkat TCR RNA that was spiked in from one cell was reportedly detectable among one million naive cells. Shared barcodes on identical TCR molecules could underestimate the sizes of highly expanded clones.

This clonotype was detected many times. What it recognizes is unknown. The CD8+CD4-CCR7+CD45RA+ phenotype defined the sorted naive CD8 T cells. Per germline, CDR1 SGHKS and CDR2 YYEKEE (reference sequence). V was clipped by 3 bases and J by 3 bases, with 13 bases between them. The CDR3 has 14 residues. The sequencing input was naive CD8+ T cells from blood, with Jurkat cell RNA spiked in. Documented subset: FACS-sorted CD8+CD4-CCR7+CD45RA+ naive T cells. The receptor was derived from a human donor in good health. Some libraries in this study had Jurkat cell RNA spiked in. The rearrangement joins TRBV5-5 to TRBJ2-7; D unclear. CDR3 nucleotide sequence: TGTGCCAGCAGCTCGGGCCTGTCGATCTACGAGCAGTACTTC. It is translated as CASSSGLSIYEQYF.